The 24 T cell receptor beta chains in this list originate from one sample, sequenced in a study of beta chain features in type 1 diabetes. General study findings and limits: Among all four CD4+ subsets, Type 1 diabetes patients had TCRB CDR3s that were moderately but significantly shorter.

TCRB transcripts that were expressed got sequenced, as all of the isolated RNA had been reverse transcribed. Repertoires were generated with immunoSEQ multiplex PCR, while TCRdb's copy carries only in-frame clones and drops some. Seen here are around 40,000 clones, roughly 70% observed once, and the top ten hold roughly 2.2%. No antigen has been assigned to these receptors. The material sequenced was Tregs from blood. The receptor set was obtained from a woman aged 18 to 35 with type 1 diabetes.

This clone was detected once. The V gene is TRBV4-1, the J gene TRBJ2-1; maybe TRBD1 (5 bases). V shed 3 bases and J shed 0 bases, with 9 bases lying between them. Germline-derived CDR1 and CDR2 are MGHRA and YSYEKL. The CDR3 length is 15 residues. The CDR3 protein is CASSQGRSSYNEQFF. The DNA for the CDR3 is TGCGCCAGCAGCCAGGGGCGGAGCTCCTACAATGAGCAGTTCTTC.

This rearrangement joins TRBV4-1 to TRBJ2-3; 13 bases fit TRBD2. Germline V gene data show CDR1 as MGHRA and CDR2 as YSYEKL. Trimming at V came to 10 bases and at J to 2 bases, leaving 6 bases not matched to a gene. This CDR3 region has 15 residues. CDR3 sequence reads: CATGGLAGLTDTQYF. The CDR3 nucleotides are TGCGCCACCGGGGGACTAGCGGGACTCACAGATACGCAGTATTTT.

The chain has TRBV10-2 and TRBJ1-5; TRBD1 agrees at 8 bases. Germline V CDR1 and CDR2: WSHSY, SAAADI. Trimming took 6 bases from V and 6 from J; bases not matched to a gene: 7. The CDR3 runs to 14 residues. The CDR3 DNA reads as TGCGCCAGCAGCGACAGGGGATACACTCAGCCCCAGCATTTT. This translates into CASSDRGYTQPQHF.

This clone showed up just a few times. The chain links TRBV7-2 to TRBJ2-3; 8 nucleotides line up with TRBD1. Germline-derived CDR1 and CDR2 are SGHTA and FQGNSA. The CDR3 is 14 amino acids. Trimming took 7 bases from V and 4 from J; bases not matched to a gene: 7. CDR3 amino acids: CASTRQGMADTQYF. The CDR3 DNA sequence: TGTGCCAGCACCCGACAGGGGATGGCAGATACGCAGTATTTT.

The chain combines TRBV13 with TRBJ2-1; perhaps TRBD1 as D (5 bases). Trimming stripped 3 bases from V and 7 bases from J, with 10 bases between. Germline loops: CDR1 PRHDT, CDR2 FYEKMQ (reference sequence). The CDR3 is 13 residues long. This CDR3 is CASSFGHDNEQFF. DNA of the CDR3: TGTGCCAGCAGCTTCGGACACGATAATGAGCAGTTCTTC.

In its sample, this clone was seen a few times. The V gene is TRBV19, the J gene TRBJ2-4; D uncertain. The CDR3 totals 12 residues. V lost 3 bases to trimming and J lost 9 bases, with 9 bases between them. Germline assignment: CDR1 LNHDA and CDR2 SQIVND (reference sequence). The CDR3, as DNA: TGTGCCAGTAGTATGTGGCGAGGCATTCAGTACTTC. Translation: CASSMWRGIQYF.

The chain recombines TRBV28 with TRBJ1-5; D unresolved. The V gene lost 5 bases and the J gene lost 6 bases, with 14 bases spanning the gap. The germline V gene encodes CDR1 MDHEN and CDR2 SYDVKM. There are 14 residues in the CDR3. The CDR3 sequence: CASSLPGVSQPQHF. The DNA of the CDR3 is TGTGCCAGCAGTCTTCCCGGGGTGAGTCAGCCCCAGCATTTT.

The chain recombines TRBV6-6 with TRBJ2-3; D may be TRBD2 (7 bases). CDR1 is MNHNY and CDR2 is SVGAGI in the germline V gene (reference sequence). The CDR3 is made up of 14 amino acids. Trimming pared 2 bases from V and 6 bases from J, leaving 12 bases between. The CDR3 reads CASSYRGGRDTQYF. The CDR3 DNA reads TGTGCCAGCAGTTACAGGGGGGGGCGGGATACGCAGTATTTT.

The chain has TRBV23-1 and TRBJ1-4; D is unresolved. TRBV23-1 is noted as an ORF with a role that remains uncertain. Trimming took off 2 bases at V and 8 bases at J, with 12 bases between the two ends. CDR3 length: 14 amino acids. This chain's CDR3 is CASSQLISREKLFF. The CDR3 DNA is TGCGCCAGCAGTCAACTAATATCGAGGGAAAAACTGTTTTTT.

CDR3 protein: CASTLGLAGYEQYF. The DNA for the CDR3 is TGTGCCAGCACCCTAGGACTAGCGGGCTACGAGCAGTACTTC. The gene calls are TRBV7-2 and TRBJ2-7; 11 positions agree with TRBD2. This CDR3 region has 14 residues. J was trimmed by 3 bases and V by 7 bases; bases with no gene match: 5. Germline loops: CDR1 SGHTA, CDR2 FQGNSA.

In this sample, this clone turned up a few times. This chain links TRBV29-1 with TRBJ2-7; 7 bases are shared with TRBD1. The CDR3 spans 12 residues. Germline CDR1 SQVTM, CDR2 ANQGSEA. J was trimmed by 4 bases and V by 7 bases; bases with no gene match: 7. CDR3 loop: CSAKGAWYEQYF. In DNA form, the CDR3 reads TGCAGCGCTAAGGGGGCATGGTACGAGCAGTACTTC.

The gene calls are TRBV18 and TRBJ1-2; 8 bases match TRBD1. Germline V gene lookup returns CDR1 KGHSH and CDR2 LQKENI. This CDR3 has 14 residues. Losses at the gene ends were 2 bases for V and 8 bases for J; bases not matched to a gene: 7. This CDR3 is CASSPGQGAGGYTF. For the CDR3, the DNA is TGTGCCAGCTCACCAGGTCAGGGGGCCGGAGGCTACACCTTC.

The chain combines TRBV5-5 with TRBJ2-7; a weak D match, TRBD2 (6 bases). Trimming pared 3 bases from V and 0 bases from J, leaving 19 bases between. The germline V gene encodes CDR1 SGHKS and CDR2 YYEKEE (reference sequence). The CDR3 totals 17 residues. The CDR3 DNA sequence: TGTGCCAGCAGCTCGCGGGCTCATAGCGGAGCCTCCTACGAGCAGTACTTC. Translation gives CASSSRAHSGASYEQYF.

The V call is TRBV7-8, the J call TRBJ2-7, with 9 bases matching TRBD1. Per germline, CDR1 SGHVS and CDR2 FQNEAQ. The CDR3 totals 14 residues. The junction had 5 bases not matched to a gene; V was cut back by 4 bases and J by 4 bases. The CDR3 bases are TGTGCCAGCAGCTGGGGACAGGGAGGTTACGAGCAGTACTTC. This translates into CASSWGQGGYEQYF.

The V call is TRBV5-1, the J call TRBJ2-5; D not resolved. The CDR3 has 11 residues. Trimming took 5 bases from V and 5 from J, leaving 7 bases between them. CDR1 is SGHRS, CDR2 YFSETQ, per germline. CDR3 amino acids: CASSAAETQYF. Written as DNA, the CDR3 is TGCGCCAGCAGTGCGGCGGAGACCCAGTACTTC.

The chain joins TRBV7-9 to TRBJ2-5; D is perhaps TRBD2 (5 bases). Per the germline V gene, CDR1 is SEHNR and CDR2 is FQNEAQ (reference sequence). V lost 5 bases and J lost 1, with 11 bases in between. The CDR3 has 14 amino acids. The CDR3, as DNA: TGTGCCAGCAGCCCTTCGGGGTTCCAAGAGACCCAGTACTTC. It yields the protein CASSPSGFQETQYF.

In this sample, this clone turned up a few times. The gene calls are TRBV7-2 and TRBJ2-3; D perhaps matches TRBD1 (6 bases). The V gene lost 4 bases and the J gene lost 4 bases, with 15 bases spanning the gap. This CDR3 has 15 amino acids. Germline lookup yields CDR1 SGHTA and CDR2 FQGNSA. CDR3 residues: CASSYYRVWADTQYF. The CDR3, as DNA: TGTGCCAGCAGCTATTACAGGGTATGGGCAGATACGCAGTATTTT.

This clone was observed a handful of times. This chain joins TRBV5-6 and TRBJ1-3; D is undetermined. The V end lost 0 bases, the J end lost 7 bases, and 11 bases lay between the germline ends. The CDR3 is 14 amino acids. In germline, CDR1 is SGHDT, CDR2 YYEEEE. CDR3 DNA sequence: TGTGCCAGCAGCTTGGCGGGATTCACTAACACCATATATTTT. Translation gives CASSLAGFTNTIYF.

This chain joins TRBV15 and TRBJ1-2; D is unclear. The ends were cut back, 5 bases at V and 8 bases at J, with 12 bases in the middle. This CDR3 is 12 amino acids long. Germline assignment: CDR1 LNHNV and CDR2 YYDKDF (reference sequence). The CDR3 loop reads CATSVSFGGYTF. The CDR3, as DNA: TGTGCCACCAGCGTCTCCTTCGGGGGCTACACCTTC.

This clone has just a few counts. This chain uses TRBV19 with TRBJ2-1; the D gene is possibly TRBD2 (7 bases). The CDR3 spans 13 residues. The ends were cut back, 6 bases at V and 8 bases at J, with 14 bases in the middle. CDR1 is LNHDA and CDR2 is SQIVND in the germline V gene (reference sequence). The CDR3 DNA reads TGTGCCAGTAGGAGGGGGGGGGAAGATGAGCAGTTCTTC. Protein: CASRRGGEDEQFF.

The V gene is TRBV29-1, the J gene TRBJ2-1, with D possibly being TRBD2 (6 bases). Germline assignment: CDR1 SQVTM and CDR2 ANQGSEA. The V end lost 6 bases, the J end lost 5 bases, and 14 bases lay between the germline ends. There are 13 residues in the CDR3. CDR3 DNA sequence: TGCAGCGTCCGAGGAGGGCCGCACAATGAGCAGTTCTTC. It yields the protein CSVRGGPHNEQFF.

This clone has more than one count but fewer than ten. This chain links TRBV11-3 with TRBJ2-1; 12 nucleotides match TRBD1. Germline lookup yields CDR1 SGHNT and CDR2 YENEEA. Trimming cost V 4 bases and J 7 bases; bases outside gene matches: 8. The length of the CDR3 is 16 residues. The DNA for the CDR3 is TGTGCCAGCAGCTCACGAGGGACAGGGGGCTTTAATGAGCAGTTCTTC. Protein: CASSSRGTGGFNEQFF.

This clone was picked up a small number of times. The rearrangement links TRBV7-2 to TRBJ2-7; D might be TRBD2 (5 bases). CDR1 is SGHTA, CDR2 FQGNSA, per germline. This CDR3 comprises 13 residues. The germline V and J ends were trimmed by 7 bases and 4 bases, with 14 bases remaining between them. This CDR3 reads CASTILRGYEQYF. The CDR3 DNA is TGTGCCAGCACCATTCTAAGAGGGTACGAGCAGTACTTC.

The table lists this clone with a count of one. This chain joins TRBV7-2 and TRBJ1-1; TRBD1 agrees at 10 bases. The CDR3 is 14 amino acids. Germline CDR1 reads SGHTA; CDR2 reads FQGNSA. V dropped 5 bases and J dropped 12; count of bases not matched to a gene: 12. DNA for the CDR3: TGTGCCAGCAGCCCCACCGGGGGGACAGGGGCGACTTTCTTT. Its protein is CASSPTGGTGATFF.